Below are 24 T cell receptor beta chains sequenced from a single sample in a study of T cell clusters in autoimmune cytopenias. TRB was amplified from approximately 230 ng of peripheral blood genomic DNA per sample. TRB was amplified by touch-down multiplex PCR, primer pools A and B combined. Reprocessing the multiplex PCR reads, TCRdb reports a single entry for every CDR3 protein and omits DNA. In total, the table holds about 6,900 distinct CDR3 sequences. These data were also reused for a study on T cell repertoires in aging, cancer and after chemotherapy.

The sample was peripheral blood. Every receptor here comes from a human donor in good health.

The chain joins TRBV18 to TRBJ1-1; TCRdb designates TRBD1, a call that cannot be tested without DNA. CDR3 size: 16 residues. Per the germline V gene, CDR1 is KGHSH and CDR2 is LQKENI. This CDR3 is CASSPPGGGGTLKAFF.

This clonotype is identified as medium-sized from frequency. The rearrangement joins TRBV19 to TRBJ1-3; TCRdb selects TRBD1, and the lack of DNA leaves this call unchecked. CDR3 length: 15 amino acids. Germline CDR1 is LNHDA and CDR2 is SQIVND (reference sequence). CDR3 protein: CASSVQGDFRNTIYF.

CDR3: CASSMGWSASGNQPQHF. This sequence joins TRBV19 and TRBJ1-5. In germline, CDR1 is LNHDA, CDR2 SQIVND (reference sequence). CDR3 length: 17 amino acids.

This chain uses TRBV11-1 with TRBJ2-1; the D gene TCRdb calls, TRBD2, cannot be checked with no DNA. From germline, CDR1 is SGHAT and CDR2 FQDESV (reference sequence). The length of the CDR3 is 16 residues. CDR3 protein: CASSLGTSGGYNEQFF.

Measured by frequency, this clonotype is medium-sized (0.01 to 0.1%). The chain carries TRBV12-3 or TRBV12-4 and TRBJ2-1; TCRdb's D call, TRBD2, is unchecked because there is no DNA. The CDR3 has 15 residues. The CDR3 is CASSLLALKRGEQFF.

CDR3 in amino acids: CAWSVGAGTSPLHF. The J gene is TRBJ1-6, the V gene TRBV30; TCRdb reports TRBD1, a call that lacks DNA to check it against. Germline V CDR1 and CDR2: GTSNPN, SVGIG (reference sequence). The CDR3 covers 14 residues.

By frequency, this clonotype registers medium-sized. The CDR3 sequence is CSVEFVPGDTGELFF. The chain couples TRBV29-1 to TRBJ2-2; the D gene TCRdb calls, TRBD1, cannot be checked with no DNA. Germline lookup yields CDR1 SQVTM and CDR2 ANQGSEA. The CDR3 consists of 15 residues.

The rearrangement joins TRBV7-6 to TRBJ2-7. The CDR3 is made up of 13 amino acids. Germline V gives CDR1 SGHVS, CDR2 FNYEAQ. CDR3 in amino acids: CASSSRLGYEQYF.

This clonotype is classed as medium-sized by frequency. The rearrangement uses TRBV19 and TRBJ2-5; lacking DNA, the TRBD1 call made by TCRdb goes unchecked. The CDR3 length is 14 residues. The germline CDR1 and CDR2 sequences are LNHDA and SQIVND (reference sequence). CDR3 protein: CASSIGGIGETQYF.

This clonotype is classed as medium-sized by frequency. The chain employs TRBV12-3 or TRBV12-4 and TRBJ2-2; TCRdb outputs TRBD1, but without DNA this stays unchecked. This CDR3 is built from 15 residues. The CDR3 here is CASSPGISNTGELFF.

CDR3: CASLARGGSGNTIYF. The J gene is TRBJ1-3, the V gene TRBV7-6; without DNA, the TCRdb call of TRBD1 cannot be checked. Germline loops: CDR1 SGHVS, CDR2 FNYEAQ. This CDR3 region has 15 residues.

The chain recombines TRBV18 with TRBJ2-5; TCRdb names TRBD1, which stays unverified in the absence of DNA. The CDR3 contains 14 residues. CDR1 is KGHSH, CDR2 LQKENI, per germline. The CDR3 region is CASSPRDRGETQYF.

This chain connects TRBV12-3 or TRBV12-4 to TRBJ2-1; TCRdb picks TRBD1, but there is no DNA to check that call. The CDR3 is 15 amino acids. Here the CDR3 reads CASSERRIGTGEQFF.

V and J are TRBV20-1 and TRBJ2-5; TCRdb names TRBD1, which stays unverified in the absence of DNA. Germline V gene lookup returns CDR1 DFQATT and CDR2 SNEGSKA (reference sequence). The CDR3 is made up of 12 amino acids. The CDR3 reads CSAIQGQETQYF.

This clonotype is called large (0.1 to 1%) based on its frequency. V gene TRBV12-3 or TRBV12-4 combines with J gene TRBJ2-7. There are 14 residues in the CDR3. The CDR3 loop is CASSDGVDFYEQYF.

Frequency places this clonotype as medium-sized (0.01 to 0.1%). The chain recombines TRBV19 with TRBJ2-3; TCRdb proposes TRBD1, but this gene call is untestable without DNA. Germline lookup yields CDR1 LNHDA and CDR2 SQIVND (reference sequence). The CDR3 runs 15 residues. Here the CDR3 reads CASRPTWTDVDTQYF.

Measured by frequency, this clonotype is medium-sized. The chain carries TRBV5-4 and TRBJ2-1. CDR3 length equals 17 residues. CDR1 and CDR2 from the germline V gene are SGHNT and YYREEE (reference sequence). The chain's CDR3 is CASRQNTTGSSYNEQFF.

The V gene is TRBV5-6, the J gene TRBJ1-1. The CDR3 covers 13 residues. From germline, CDR1 is SGHDT and CDR2 YYEEEE. The CDR3 is CASSPGRYTEAFF.

The gene calls are TRBV6-4 and TRBJ1-1; with no DNA, the TCRdb D assignment of TRBD1 cannot be verified. This CDR3 region has 15 residues. Germline V gene sequence: CDR1 MRHNA, CDR2 SNTAGT. CDR3 region: CASKFRDRANTEAFF.

The chain recombines TRBV27 with TRBJ2-5. The germline V gene encodes CDR1 MNHEY and CDR2 SMNVEV (reference sequence). The CDR3 spans 14 residues. This CDR3 is CASSPSLILETQYF.

This chain uses TRBV19 with TRBJ1-2; no DNA is available, so the TRBD1 call from TCRdb remains unchecked. From germline, CDR1 is LNHDA and CDR2 SQIVND (reference sequence). This CDR3 comprises 13 residues. The CDR3 here is CASSGGQGYGYTF.

The chain joins TRBV6-1 to TRBJ1-6; as DNA is missing, the TRBD1 call by TCRdb cannot be tested. The CDR3 is 15 residues long. Germline values: CDR1 MNHNS, CDR2 SASEGT. The CDR3 loop is CASSERRGEVSPLHF.

CDR3 loop: CASSLESRSTGELFF. The rearrangement uses TRBV5-4 and TRBJ2-2; the TCRdb call, TRBD2, lacks DNA for checking. CDR1 is SGHNT, CDR2 YYREEE, per germline (reference sequence). The CDR3 loop spans 15 amino acids.

In terms of frequency, this clonotype is medium-sized (0.01 to 0.1%). The J gene is TRBJ2-7, the V gene TRBV5-5; TCRdb reports TRBD1, a call that lacks DNA to check it against. The CDR3 has 17 amino acids. The germline gives CDR1 SGHKS, CDR2 YYEKEE (reference sequence). The CDR3 loop is CASEGPGTKGQIYEQYF.